The source of this TCR beta chain is a study of blood T cell repertoires in COVID-19. In the authors' methods: By means of reference gene primer amplification, nucleated cell counts were estimated. Data came from immunoSEQ multiplex PCR; TCRdb stores just in-frame clones and leaves some out. The V and J calls and clone size are taken from that table; D and trimming were inferred from the DNA. In the table there are about 200,000 clones, around 89% of which are singletons. The CDR3 loop spans 15 amino acids. Germline-derived CDR1 and CDR2 are SEHNR and FQNEAQ (reference sequence). With 5 bases removed from V and 0 bases from J, the gap between germline ends came to 12 bases.

The receptor was isolated from a man aged 50-60 years with acute or convalescent COVID-19. Sequencing was carried out using peripheral blood. The genes are TRBV7-9 and TRBJ2-3; weak D call: TRBD2 (5 bases). CDR3 residues: CASSTLRASTDTQYF. CDR3 bases: TGTGCCAGCAGCACCCTGCGGGCAAGCACAGATACGCAGTATTTT.